These 3 T cell receptor beta chains were sequenced from one sample in a study of CD8+ T cells in alopecia areata. cDNA reverse transcribed from extracted RNA served as the sequencing template. TCRdb's table, derived via immunoSEQ multiplex PCR, lists solely in-frame clones and lacks some. The data hold under 250,000 clones, with around 62% observed a single time. Sequenced material: CD4+ T cells sorted from blood, taken at week 0. The receptors derive from a human donor with alopecia areata.

This chain joins TRBV27 and TRBJ2-1, with TRBD2 identical over 7 bases. This CDR3 is built from 16 residues. V was pared by 5 bases and J by 3 bases, with 10 bases of the junction left unmatched. Germline-derived CDR1 and CDR2 are MNHEY and SMNVEV (reference sequence). CDR3 protein: CASSPGASGYYNEQFF. The CDR3 DNA is TGTGCCAGCAGTCCTGGGGCTAGCGGTTACTACAATGAGCAGTTCTTC.

This chain joins TRBV9 and TRBJ2-3; 10 nucleotides match TRBD1. The V segment lost 9 bases and the J segment 5 bases; nucleotides outside the gene matches: 9. Germline lookup yields CDR1 SGDLS and CDR2 YYNGEE. This CDR3 comprises 14 residues. The CDR3 spells CATPPWTGGDTQYF. CDR3 DNA: TGTGCCACCCCGCCTTGGACAGGGGGAGATACGCAGTATTTT.

The chain couples TRBV19 to TRBJ1-2; 8 bases fit TRBD1. Germline assignment: CDR1 LNHDA and CDR2 SQIVND (reference sequence). This CDR3 comprises 16 residues. Unmatched junction bases numbered 10, after V lost 0 bases and J lost 7 bases. In nucleotides, the CDR3 is TGTGCCAGTAGTATAGAGGCCAGGGGGCGAATTTCTGGCTACACCTTC. Amino acid sequence: CASSIEARGRISGYTF.